One sample yielded the 8 T cell receptor beta chains listed below, sequenced in a study of beta chain features in type 1 diabetes. The sequenced template was cDNA made from the entire isolated RNA. Profiled with immunoSEQ multiplex PCR; TCRdb holds only in-frame clones, not every one. This table has over 350,000 clones, more than 13% appearing once. Material for sequencing was naive CD4+ T cells from blood. The receptors were sampled from a woman younger than 35 in good health.

This clone was detected only a few times. The V call is TRBV4-1, the J call TRBJ2-5; 8 nucleotides align to TRBD1. The CDR3 loop spans 15 amino acids. The junction had 6 bases not matched to a gene; V was cut back by 1 base and J by 5 bases. The germline gives CDR1 MGHRA, CDR2 YSYEKL. CDR3 DNA: TGCGCCAGCAGCCAAGCAGGGGGCAGACGGGAGACCCAGTACTTC. Residues: CASSQAGGRRETQYF.

This chain joins TRBV29-1 and TRBJ2-1; the match to TRBD2 covers 9 bases. Germline V lookup: CDR1 SQVTM, CDR2 ANQGSEA. The CDR3 sequence is 16 residues long. V lost 4 bases to trimming and J lost 3 bases; unmatched junction nucleotides: 10. Here the CDR3 reads CSVGSSGATLYNEQFF. The CDR3, as DNA: TGCAGCGTTGGGTCTAGCGGGGCCACCCTCTACAATGAGCAGTTCTTC.

This sequence joins TRBV20-1 and TRBJ2-7; the D gene is possibly TRBD2 (5 bases). V lost 6 bases and J 6 bases, leaving 12 bases between the germline ends. In germline, CDR1 is DFQATT, CDR2 SNEGSKA (reference sequence). The CDR3 contains 11 residues. The CDR3 DNA reads TGCAGTGCCTATACTAGTAGCGAGCAGTACTTC. The encoded protein is CSAYTSSEQYF.

V gene TRBV28 combines with J gene TRBJ1-1, with D unresolved. V was shortened by 5 bases and J by 3 bases, with 7 bases between the two germline ends. Germline lookup yields CDR1 MDHEN and CDR2 SYDVKM. The CDR3 has 12 residues. CDR3 region: CASSPLYTEAFF. The CDR3 DNA sequence: TGTGCCAGCAGTCCGTTATACACTGAAGCTTTCTTT.

The chain joins TRBV10-3 to TRBJ2-3; no clear D gene. The CDR3 extends over 15 amino acids. The germline CDR1 and CDR2 sequences are ENHRY and SYGVKD. The ends were cut back, 4 bases at V and 0 bases at J, with 11 bases in the middle. CDR3 coding DNA: TGTGCCATCAGTGGTACTTCCCTTAGCACAGATACGCAGTATTTT. Its protein product is CAISGTSLSTDTQYF.

The chain has TRBV28 and TRBJ1-2; D unresolved. CDR1 and CDR2 from the germline V gene are MDHEN and SYDVKM. There are 12 residues in the CDR3. Trimming pared 4 bases from V and 8 bases from J, leaving 11 bases between. The CDR3 coding sequence is TGTGCCAGCAGTTCGAGCCTCACGGGCTACACCTTC. Translating it yields CASSSSLTGYTF.

The chain employs TRBV21-1 and TRBJ2-7; TRBD1 is taken as the D call from the table, unchecked against the DNA. TRBV21-1 is a listed pseudogene. The CDR3 is 12 amino acids. This CDR3 reads CASSSGPYEQYF. In DNA form, the CDR3 reads TGTGCCAGCAGCAGTGGCCCGTACGAGCAGTACTTC.

The rearrangement joins TRBV28 to TRBJ2-5, with 8 bases fitting TRBD2. V was clipped by 3 bases and J by 3 bases; unmatched bases: 6. The CDR3 length is 15 residues. The V gene's germline CDR1 is MDHEN and CDR2 SYDVKM. CDR3 sequence reads: CASSFLSGIKETQYF. The CDR3 DNA follows: TGTGCCAGCAGTTTTCTTAGCGGGATAAAAGAGACCCAGTACTTC.